One and the same sample provided the 2 T cell receptor beta chains below, sequenced in a study of regulatory T cells. General observations from the study: In CD3G deficiency, regulatory T cells had lower Shannon diversity than autologous conventional CD4+ and control regulatory cells.

Primers: 52 TRBV forward and 13 TRBJ reverse. Repertoires were generated with immunoSEQ multiplex PCR, while TCRdb's copy carries only in-frame clones and drops some. The data show a few thousand clones, with over 85% seen just once and less than 4% held by the top ten. These receptors have no known antigen. The sequenced sample consisted of CD4+ Tregs sorted from blood. The receptor source for this set is a person aged 18 to 35 with CD3G deficiency.

The rearrangement uses TRBV5-1 and TRBJ2-6; D not certain. Trimming removed 0 bases from V and 0 bases from J, with 4 bases in between. Germline loops: CDR1 SGHRS, CDR2 YFSETQ. The CDR3 is made up of 15 amino acids. The CDR3 is CASSLGNSGANVLTF. The CDR3 DNA follows: TGCGCCAGCAGCTTGGGTAACTCTGGGGCCAACGTCCTGACTTTC.

The chain combines TRBV7-4 with TRBJ2-5; no reliable D call. CDR1 is SGHVT and CDR2 is SQSDAQ in the germline V gene. This CDR3 is built from 13 residues. Trimming removed 2 bases from V and 2 bases from J, with 6 bases in between. The CDR3 sequence: CASSLLLQETQYF. The CDR3 DNA follows: TGTGCCAGCAGCTTATTACTACAAGAGACCCAGTACTTC.